This entry is about one TCR beta chain. No antigen is known for it. The sample comes from a study of cytomegalovirus exposure and HLA in healthy donors. Study-wide results and caveats: As a later analysis showed, a missense DCLRE1C variant was linked to trimming of TCR beta V- and J-genes. Some TCR beta chains (roughly 150 of them) were listed as cytomegalovirus-associated.

Use of 60 Vbeta and 13 Jbeta primers characterized the PCR. Clones were read by immunoSEQ multiplex PCR, and TCRdb kept only the in-frame ones, dropping some. Here the sample spans a few hundred thousand clones, around nine tenths being singletons. Per germline, CDR1 LNHDA and CDR2 SQIVND (reference sequence). This CDR3 has 12 amino acids. Between the trimmed V and J ends, which lost 9 bases and 7 bases, there was a span of 13 bases. Specimen: PBMCs. The genes are TRBV19 and TRBJ1-5; TRBD1 might be the D (6 bases). The origin of this receptor is a girl under 10 years old in good health and CMV-seronegative. The CDR3 DNA reads TGTGCCAGCCAAGGGGGTATCCAGCCCCAGCATTTT. It translates to CASQGGIQPQHF.